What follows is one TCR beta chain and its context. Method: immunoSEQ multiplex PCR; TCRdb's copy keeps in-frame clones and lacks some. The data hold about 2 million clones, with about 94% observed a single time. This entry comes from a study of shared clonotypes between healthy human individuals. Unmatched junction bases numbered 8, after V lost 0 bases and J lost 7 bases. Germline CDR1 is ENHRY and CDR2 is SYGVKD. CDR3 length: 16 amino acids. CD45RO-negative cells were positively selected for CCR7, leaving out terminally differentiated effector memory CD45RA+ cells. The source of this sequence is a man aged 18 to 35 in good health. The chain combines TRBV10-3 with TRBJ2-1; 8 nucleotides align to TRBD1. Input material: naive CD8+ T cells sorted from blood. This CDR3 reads CAISESVQGVTNEQFF. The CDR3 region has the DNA TGTGCCATCAGTGAGTCGGTACAGGGGGTCACGAATGAGCAGTTCTTC.